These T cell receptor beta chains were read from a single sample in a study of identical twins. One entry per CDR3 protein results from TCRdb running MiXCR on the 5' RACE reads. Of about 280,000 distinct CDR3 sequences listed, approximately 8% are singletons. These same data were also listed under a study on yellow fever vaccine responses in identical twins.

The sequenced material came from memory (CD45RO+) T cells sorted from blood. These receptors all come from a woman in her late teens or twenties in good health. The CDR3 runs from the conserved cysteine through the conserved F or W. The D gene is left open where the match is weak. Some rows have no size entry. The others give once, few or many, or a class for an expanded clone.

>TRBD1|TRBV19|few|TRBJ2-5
TGTGCCAGCTCCGGGACAGGAGGTATGATCCAGTACTTC
CASSGTGGMIQYF
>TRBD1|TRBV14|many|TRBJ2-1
TGTGCCAGCAGCGTCCGGGACAGGGTCAATGAGCAGTTCTTC
CASSVRDRVNEQFF
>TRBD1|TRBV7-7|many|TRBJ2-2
TGTGCCAGCAGCTTGGGACAGGGGGTCGCCGGGGAGCTGTTTTTT
CASSLGQGVAGELFF
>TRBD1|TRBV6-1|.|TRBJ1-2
TGTGCCAGCACCAGACTCGGGACAGGGGATGGCTACACCTTC
CASTRLGTGDGYTF
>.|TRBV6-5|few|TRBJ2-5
TGTGCCAGCAGTTCCCGGACAAAGCAAGAGACCCAGTACTTC
CASSSRTKQETQYF
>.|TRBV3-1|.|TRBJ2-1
TGTGCCAGCAGCCAAGGCACAGGCCGCCATGAGCAGTTCTTC
CASSQGTGRHEQFF
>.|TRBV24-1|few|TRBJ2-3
TGTGCCACCAGTGATCCCAGGGGAGCAGATACGCAGTATTTT
CATSDPRGADTQYF
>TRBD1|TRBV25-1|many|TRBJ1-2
TGTGCCAGCAGTGTCCAGGGGGCGGGAGGCTACACCTTC
CASSVQGAGGYTF
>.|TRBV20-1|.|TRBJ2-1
TGCAGTGCTATAGGACCAGTACGGGGGTCCTACAATGAGCAGTTCTTC
CSAIGPVRGSYNEQFF
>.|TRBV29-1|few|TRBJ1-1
TGCAGCGTTGGAGGGGGTCGCACTGAAGCTTTCTTT
CSVGGGRTEAFF
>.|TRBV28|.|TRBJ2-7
TGTGCCAGCAGTTCACCCGGGGAGCGGGCCATCACCGAGCAGTACTTC
CASSSPGERAITEQYF
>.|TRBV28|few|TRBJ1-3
TGTGCCAGCAGATCACAGGGATTTTACTCTGGAAACACCATATATTTT
CASRSQGFYSGNTIYF
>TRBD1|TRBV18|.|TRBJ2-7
TGTGCCAGCTCACCCCCGGACCAGGACAGGGAGAGGCTTTCCTACGAGCAGTACTTC
CASSPPDQDRERLSYEQYF
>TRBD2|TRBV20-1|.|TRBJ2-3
TGCAGTGCTAGACGATTCCGACTAGCGGGGGAACTAACAGATACGCAGTATTTT
CSARRFRLAGELTDTQYF
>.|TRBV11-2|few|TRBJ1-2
TGTGCCAGCAGCCGAACAGTACCCGGGACGGATGGCTACACCTTC
CASSRTVPGTDGYTF
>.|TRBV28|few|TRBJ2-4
TGTGCCAGCAGTTTTTTCGGGGATGGCAAAAACATTCAGTACTTC
CASSFFGDGKNIQYF
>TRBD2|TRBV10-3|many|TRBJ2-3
TGTGCCATCAGTTTGACTAGCGGGGGCACAGATACGCAGTATTTT
CAISLTSGGTDTQYF
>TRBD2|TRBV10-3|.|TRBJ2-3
TGTGCCATCAGCCCCGGACTAGCGGGGGACACGGATACGCAGTATTTT
CAISPGLAGDTDTQYF
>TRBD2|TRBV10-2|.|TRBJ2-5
TGCGCCAGAGTGAGGGGGGGGACTAGTAAAGAGACCCAGTACTTC
CARVRGGTSKETQYF
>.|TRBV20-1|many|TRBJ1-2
TGCAGTGCTAGACGTACAGGGAACTATGGCTACACCTTC
CSARRTGNYGYTF
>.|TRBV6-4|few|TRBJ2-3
TGTGCCAGCAGTCCGGGACTCAGGGATACGCAGTATTTT
CASSPGLRDTQYF
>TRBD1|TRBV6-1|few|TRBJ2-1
TGTGCCAGCACCCGGACAGGGGGCTCCTACAATGAGCAGTTCTTC
CASTRTGGSYNEQFF
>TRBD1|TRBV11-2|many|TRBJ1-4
TGTGCCAGCAGCTGGGGGGACAGGGTGGGAGAAAAACTGTTTTTT
CASSWGDRVGEKLFF
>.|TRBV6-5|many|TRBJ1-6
TGTGCCAGCAGTTACTCCCGGGGGTATAATTCACCCCTCCACTTT
CASSYSRGYNSPLHF
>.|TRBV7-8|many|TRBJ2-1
TGTGCCAGCAGCTTAGGCGACAAGGCTGAGCAGTTCTTC
CASSLGDKAEQFF
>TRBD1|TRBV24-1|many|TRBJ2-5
TGTGCCACCAGTGATTTTGGGACAGGGGAGTATGAGACCCAGTACTTC
CATSDFGTGEYETQYF